These 25 T cell receptor beta chains were sequenced from one sample in a study of graft-versus-host responses after intestinal transplantation. Data came from immunoSEQ multiplex PCR; TCRdb stores just in-frame clones and leaves some out. The table lists tens of thousands of clones, roughly four fifths of them singletons. Tissue from the graft was processed to free its intraepithelial and lamina propria lymphocytes. Sequenced material: ileum tissue, taken 12 days after intestinal transplant. Source of these receptors: a human patient who received an intestinal transplant, so some T cells may come from the graft donor.

J is TRBJ1-1 and V is TRBV6-5; D not certain. V was pared by 3 bases and J by 3 bases, with 8 bases between. Looked up from germline, CDR1 is MNHEY and CDR2 is SVGAGI. This CDR3 spans 13 amino acids. The CDR3 reads CASSYSSYTEAFF. CDR3 sequence (DNA): TGTGCCAGCAGTTATTCAAGCTACACTGAAGCTTTCTTT.

This rearrangement joins TRBV28 to TRBJ2-7; 11 bases are a match to TRBD2. V lost 2 bases, J lost 6 bases, and 0 bases stayed unmatched. The CDR3 spans 13 residues. CDR1 is MDHEN and CDR2 is SYDVKM in the germline V gene. The CDR3 protein is CASSLLAGGEQYF. The CDR3, as DNA: TGTGCCAGCAGTTTACTAGCGGGAGGCGAGCAGTACTTC.

This chain links TRBV12-5 with TRBJ2-1; TRBD2 aligns across 7 bases. Germline lookup yields CDR1 LGHNT and CDR2 FRNRAP. CDR3 length: 16 residues. V shed 2 bases and J 6 bases; nucleotides not matched to a gene: 10. The CDR3 DNA is TGTGCTAGTGGTTTGACAACGACTAGCCGGTGCAATGAGCAGTTCTTC. Its protein product is CASGLTTTSRCNEQFF.

The rearrangement uses TRBV5-6 and TRBJ2-3; D perhaps matches TRBD1 (6 bases). The germline CDR1 and CDR2 sequences are SGHDT and YYEEEE. The CDR3 loop spans 12 amino acids. The V gene lost 2 bases and the J gene lost 7 bases, with 8 bases spanning the gap. In DNA, the CDR3 is TGTGCCAGCAGCTTCCAGGGGAATACGCAGTATTTT. This sequence encodes CASSFQGNTQYF.

The chain couples TRBV27 to TRBJ2-2; unclear D gene. CDR3 length equals 16 residues. The V gene lost 4 bases and the J gene lost 3 bases, with 15 bases spanning the gap. Germline-derived CDR1 and CDR2 are MNHEY and SMNVEV (reference sequence). The CDR3 bases are TGTGCCAGCAGTTCCGACTGGAACCTTTACACCGGGGAGCTGTTTTTT. Translation: CASSSDWNLYTGELFF.

DNA of the CDR3: TGTGCCAGCAGCCAGGGGACTAGCGATACGCAGTATTTT. As protein: CASSQGTSDTQYF. The chain employs TRBV9 and TRBJ2-3, with 9 bases fitting TRBD2. The CDR3 is made up of 13 amino acids. The germline CDR1 and CDR2 sequences are SGDLS and YYNGEE. J was trimmed by 6 bases and V by 4 bases; bases with no gene match: 3.

This clone was seen a single time. The chain joins TRBV14 to TRBJ2-7; 8 nucleotides line up with TRBD2. The CDR3 sequence is 17 residues long. CDR1 is SGHDN, CDR2 FVKESK, per germline. V shed 4 bases and J 2 bases; nucleotides not matched to a gene: 13. CDR3 in amino acids: CASSRANILADTYEQYF. The CDR3 bases are TGTGCCAGCAGCCGCGCGAACATACTAGCGGATACCTACGAGCAGTACTTC.

This clone was seen only once. The genes are TRBV28 and TRBJ1-1; 9 nucleotides align to TRBD1. Looked up from germline, CDR1 is MDHEN and CDR2 is SYDVKM. This CDR3 comprises 11 residues. Trimming removed 11 bases from V and 11 bases from J; junction bases left unmatched: 9. The DNA for the CDR3 is TGTGCCGGGGGACAGGGTGATATTGCTTTCTTT. Residues: CAGGQGDIAFF.

The J gene is TRBJ2-7, the V gene TRBV19, with TRBD2 as a possible D gene (7 bases). The V gene lost 6 bases and the J gene lost 4 bases, with 19 bases spanning the gap. This CDR3 spans 15 amino acids. Germline V gene sequence: CDR1 LNHDA, CDR2 SQIVND (reference sequence). The CDR3 loop reads CASSHAQGRGYEQYF. In nucleotides, the CDR3 is TGTGCCAGTAGCCATGCCCAGGGGAGGGGATACGAGCAGTACTTC.

V and J are TRBV7-3 and TRBJ2-3, with TRBD1 identical over 9 bases. The CDR3 has 15 amino acids. J gave up 2 bases and V 4 bases, and 4 bases lay outside the gene matches. Looked up from germline, CDR1 is SGHTA and CDR2 is FQGTGA. The chain's CDR3 is CASSSQGASTDTQYF. As DNA, the CDR3 is TGTGCCAGCAGCTCACAGGGGGCGTCCACAGATACGCAGTATTTT. Full variable domain (remainder filled in from reference TRBV7-3 and TRBJ2-3): GAGVSQTPSNKVTEKGKYVELRCDPISGHTALYWYRQSLGQGPEFLIYFQGTGAADDSGLPNDRFFAVRPEGSVSTLKIQRTERGDSAVYLCASSSQGASTDTQYFGPGTRLTVL.

The J gene is TRBJ2-1, the V gene TRBV19; D might be TRBD2 (6 bases). Germline V CDR1 and CDR2: LNHDA, SQIVND (reference sequence). The germline V and J ends were trimmed by 2 bases and 10 bases, with 9 bases remaining between them. The CDR3 runs to 12 residues. CDR3 in amino acids: CASSITAGEQFF. CDR3 DNA sequence: TGTGCCAGTAGTATAACTGCGGGAGAGCAGTTCTTC.

In its sample, this clone was seen a few times. The V call is TRBV15, the J call TRBJ1-5; D may be TRBD1 (5 bases). Germline values: CDR1 LNHNV, CDR2 YYDKDF (reference sequence). Trimming shortened V by 3 bases and J by 9 bases, and 18 bases separated the two germline ends. This CDR3 contains 15 residues. DNA of the CDR3: TGTGCCACCAGCAGGGGGCTCCTAGGGGTCGGGCCCCAGCATTTT. This encodes CATSRGLLGVGPQHF.

The chain recombines TRBV5-6 with TRBJ1-1, with D tentatively TRBD1 (5 bases). CDR1 is SGHDT, CDR2 YYEEEE, per germline. V was pared by 1 base and J by 3 bases, with 7 bases between. The CDR3 extends over 13 amino acids. The CDR3 reads CASSLQGDTEAFF. Written as DNA, the CDR3 is TGTGCCAGCAGCTTGCAGGGTGACACTGAAGCTTTCTTT.

The genes are TRBV7-2 and TRBJ2-1; 13 nucleotides align to TRBD2. V dropped 10 bases and J dropped 9; count of bases not matched to a gene: 9. Germline values: CDR1 SGHTA, CDR2 FQGNSA. The CDR3 has 14 amino acids. CDR3 coding DNA: TGTGCCACGGTACTAGCGGGAGGGTGGGGTGAGCAGTTCTTC. It codes for CATVLAGGWGEQFF.

In DNA, the CDR3 is TGTGCCAGCAGCTTAGTAGTTTCGCAGGGGTGGCACGAGCAGTACTTC. It specifies CASSLVVSQGWHEQYF. The chain has TRBV7-9 and TRBJ2-7; possible D gene TRBD1, 6 bases. The germline V gene has CDR1 SEHNR and CDR2 FQNEAQ (reference sequence). The CDR3 totals 16 residues. V shed 1 base and J shed 5 bases, with 18 bases lying between them.

As to this clone: The sample carries other DNA sequences with the same CDR3. The genes are TRBV27 and TRBJ1-2; 9 nucleotides match TRBD1. CDR1 is MNHEY and CDR2 is SMNVEV in the germline V gene (reference sequence). Trimming at V came to 6 bases and at J to 4 bases, leaving 12 bases not matched to a gene. The CDR3 runs 16 residues. The CDR3 sequence: CASSLSTDRGAYGYTF. As DNA, the CDR3 is TGTGCCAGCAGCCTCAGCACGGACAGGGGTGCCTATGGCTACACCTTC.

The chain is built from TRBV6-1 and TRBJ1-1; D gene ambiguous. The V end was cut by 5 bases, the J end by 4 bases, with 5 bases between. The CDR3 has 11 amino acids. Germline V gene lookup returns CDR1 MNHNS and CDR2 SASEGT. The CDR3 loop reads CASSKLTEAFF. The CDR3 DNA sequence: TGTGCCAGCAGTAAACTCACTGAAGCTTTCTTT.

Relative to its sample, this clone is medium-sized. CDR3 coding DNA: TGTGCCAGCAGCGCCGAGCGGGGGGCGGGGTCAGATACGCAGTATTTT. This translates into CASSAERGAGSDTQYF. This chain uses TRBV9 with TRBJ2-3; 9 bases match TRBD2. The ends lost 3 bases at V and 4 bases at J; junction bases unmatched: 9. The CDR3 contains 16 residues. The germline V gene encodes CDR1 SGDLS and CDR2 YYNGEE.

V gene TRBV7-8 combines with J gene TRBJ2-1, with 8 bases identical to TRBD2. This CDR3 has 17 residues. Germline trimming cut 1 base from V and 2 bases from J; bases unmatched to any gene: 7. Germline CDR1 reads SGHVS; CDR2 reads FQNEAQ. CDR3 region: CASSLGAGAITYNEQFF. In DNA, the CDR3 is TGTGCCAGCAGCTTAGGAGCGGGGGCCATAACCTACAATGAGCAGTTCTTC.

The CDR3 sequence is CASSARLAGADEQFF. The CDR3 DNA sequence: TGTGCCAGCAGTGCCCGACTAGCGGGGGCTGATGAGCAGTTCTTC. This chain links TRBV6-5 with TRBJ2-1; 12 bases match TRBD2. V was pared by 5 bases and J by 8 bases, with 7 bases of the junction left unmatched. Per germline, CDR1 MNHEY and CDR2 SVGAGI. This CDR3 region has 15 residues.

The chain couples TRBV21-1 to TRBJ1-5. TRBV21-1 is listed as a pseudogene. The CDR3 runs 15 residues. CDR3 sequence (DNA): TGTGCCAGCAGCGCAGGAGGGACGTTCAATCAGCCCCAGCATTTT. Protein product: CASSAGGTFNQPQHF.

The chain joins TRBV5-1 to TRBJ2-1; tentative D call: TRBD1 (5 bases). The length of the CDR3 is 16 residues. V lost 3 bases and J 10 bases, leaving 23 bases between the germline ends. CDR1 and CDR2 (germline): SGHRS, YFSETQ. CDR3 sequence: CASSSRTDRGQMEQFF. In DNA form, the CDR3 reads TGCGCCAGCAGCTCCCGAACAGACAGAGGCCAAATGGAGCAGTTCTTC.

V gene TRBV5-1 combines with J gene TRBJ2-1; 10 bases fit TRBD2. J lost 8 bases, V lost 0 bases, and 5 bases had no gene match. The CDR3 contains 15 residues. Germline V gives CDR1 SGHRS, CDR2 YFSETQ. CDR3 DNA sequence: TGCGCCAGCAGCTTGGAAGGTAGCGGGGGGTATGAGCAGTTCTTC. This sequence encodes CASSLEGSGGYEQFF. Drawing the rest from reference TRBV5-1 and TRBJ2-1, the complete variable domain is KAGVTQTPRYLIKTRGQQVTLSCSPISGHRSVSWYQQTPGQGLQFLFEYFSETQRNKGNFPGRFSGRQFSNSRSEMNVSTLELGDSALYLCASSLEGSGGYEQFFGPGTRLTVL.

CDR3 loop: CASRSDREVEEAFF. CDR3 nucleotide sequence: TGTGCCAGCAGATCGGACAGGGAAGTAGAGGAAGCTTTCTTT. The chain recombines TRBV28 with TRBJ1-1, with 8 bases matching TRBD1. Germline CDR1 MDHEN, CDR2 SYDVKM. Germline trimming cut 6 bases from V and 8 bases from J; bases unmatched to any gene: 11. This CDR3 has 14 residues. The full variable domain, rest sourced from reference TRBV28 and TRBJ1-1, is DVKVTQSSRYLVKRTGEKVFLECVQDMDHENMFWYRQDPGLGLRLIYFSYDVKMKEKGDIPEGYSVSREKKERFSLILESASTNQTSMYLCASRSDREVEEAFFGQGTRLTVV.

The rearrangement joins TRBV4-3 to TRBJ1-1; tentatively, D is TRBD1 (5 bases). CDR3 length: 13 residues. The V gene lost 2 bases and the J gene lost 5 bases, with 9 bases spanning the gap. Germline V gene lookup returns CDR1 LGHNA and CDR2 YSLEER. Written as DNA, the CDR3 is TGCGCCAGCAGCCAACGACCAGGGACTGAAGCTTTCTTT. Translation: CASSQRPGTEAFF.